This TCR beta chain was observed in a study of human T cells and chemical hapten exposure. Time point defined: patch test 2, 6 weeks after DPC sensitization. Treatment: therapeutic diphenylcyclopropenone sensitization with weekly scalp DPC. TCRdb analysed the RACE reads with MiXCR anew, one entry per CDR3 protein. The sample records approximately 92,000 distinct CDR3 sequences, approximately 10% being singletons. This clonotype was seen only a few times. There are 17 residues in the CDR3. Looked up from germline, CDR1 is LNHNV and CDR2 is YYDKDF (reference sequence). With 3 bases clipped from V and 12 bases from J, the junction kept 16 bases outside the gene matches.

Here the sequenced sample was whole blood, taken in connection with sensitization to the hapten diphenylcyclopropenone (DPC). The chain is built from TRBV15 and TRBJ2-1, with 11 bases fitting TRBD2. The TCR sequence derives from a woman aged 40-49 years with alopecia areata. Some clones in this sample may be carry-over from other donors' samples. CDR3 region: CATSSARTSGSSEGQFF. DNA of the CDR3: TGTGCCACCAGCAGCGCTAGGACTAGCGGGTCCTCTGAGGGGCAGTTCTTC.